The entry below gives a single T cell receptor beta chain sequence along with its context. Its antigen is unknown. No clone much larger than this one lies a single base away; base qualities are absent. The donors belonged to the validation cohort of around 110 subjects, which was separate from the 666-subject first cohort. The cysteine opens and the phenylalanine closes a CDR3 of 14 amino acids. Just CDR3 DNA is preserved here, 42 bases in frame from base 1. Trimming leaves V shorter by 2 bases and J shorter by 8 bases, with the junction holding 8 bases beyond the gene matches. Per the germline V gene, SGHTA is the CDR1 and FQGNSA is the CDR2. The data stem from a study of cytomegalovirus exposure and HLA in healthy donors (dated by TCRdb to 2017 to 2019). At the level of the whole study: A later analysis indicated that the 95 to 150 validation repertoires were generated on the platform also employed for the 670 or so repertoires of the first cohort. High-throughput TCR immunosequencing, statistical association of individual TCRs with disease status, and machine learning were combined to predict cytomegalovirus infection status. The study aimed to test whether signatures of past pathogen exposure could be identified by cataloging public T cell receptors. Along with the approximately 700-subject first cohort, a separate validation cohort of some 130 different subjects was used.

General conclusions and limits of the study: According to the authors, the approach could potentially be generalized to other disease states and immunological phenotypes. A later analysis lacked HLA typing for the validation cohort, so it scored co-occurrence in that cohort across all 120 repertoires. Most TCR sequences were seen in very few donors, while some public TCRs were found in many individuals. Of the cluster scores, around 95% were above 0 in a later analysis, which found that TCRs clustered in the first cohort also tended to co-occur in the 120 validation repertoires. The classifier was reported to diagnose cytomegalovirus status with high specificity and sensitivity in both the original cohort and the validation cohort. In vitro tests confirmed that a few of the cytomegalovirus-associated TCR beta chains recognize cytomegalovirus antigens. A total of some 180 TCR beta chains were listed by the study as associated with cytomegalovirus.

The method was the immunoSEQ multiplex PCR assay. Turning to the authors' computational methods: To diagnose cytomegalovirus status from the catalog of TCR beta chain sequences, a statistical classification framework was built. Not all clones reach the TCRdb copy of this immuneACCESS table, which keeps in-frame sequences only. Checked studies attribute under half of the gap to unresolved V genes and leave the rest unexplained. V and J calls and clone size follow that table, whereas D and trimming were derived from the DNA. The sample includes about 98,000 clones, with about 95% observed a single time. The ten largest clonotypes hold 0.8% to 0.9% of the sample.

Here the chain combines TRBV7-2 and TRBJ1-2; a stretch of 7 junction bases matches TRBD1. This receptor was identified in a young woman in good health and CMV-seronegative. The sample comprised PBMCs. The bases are TGTGCCAGCAGCTTACCCACAGGGGTGCAGGGCTACACCTTC. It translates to CASSLPTGVQGYTF.